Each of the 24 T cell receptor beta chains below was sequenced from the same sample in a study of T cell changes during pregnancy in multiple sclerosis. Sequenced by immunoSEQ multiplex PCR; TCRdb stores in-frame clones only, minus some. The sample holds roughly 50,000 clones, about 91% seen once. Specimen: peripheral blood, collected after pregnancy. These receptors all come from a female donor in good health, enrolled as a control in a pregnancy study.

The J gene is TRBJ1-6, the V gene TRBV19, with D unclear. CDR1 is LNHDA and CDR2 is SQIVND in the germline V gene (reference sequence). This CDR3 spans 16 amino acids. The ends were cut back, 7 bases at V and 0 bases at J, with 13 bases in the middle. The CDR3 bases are TGTGCCAGTACCCTCCGGAGGAGCTCCTATAATTCACCCCTCCACTTT. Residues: CASTLRRSSYNSPLHF.

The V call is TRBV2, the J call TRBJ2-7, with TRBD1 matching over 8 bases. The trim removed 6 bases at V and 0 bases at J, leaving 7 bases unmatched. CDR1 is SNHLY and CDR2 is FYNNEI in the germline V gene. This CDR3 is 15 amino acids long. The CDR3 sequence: CASRAGTGVSYEQYF. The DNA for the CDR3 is TGTGCCAGCAGAGCCGGGACAGGTGTCTCCTACGAGCAGTACTTC.

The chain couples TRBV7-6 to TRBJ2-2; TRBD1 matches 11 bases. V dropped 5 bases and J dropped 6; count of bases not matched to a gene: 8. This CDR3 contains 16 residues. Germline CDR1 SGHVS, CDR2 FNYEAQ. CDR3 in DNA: TGTGCCAGCAGCCCTGGACAGGGGGCTATCTCCGGGGAGCTGTTTTTT. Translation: CASSPGQGAISGELFF.

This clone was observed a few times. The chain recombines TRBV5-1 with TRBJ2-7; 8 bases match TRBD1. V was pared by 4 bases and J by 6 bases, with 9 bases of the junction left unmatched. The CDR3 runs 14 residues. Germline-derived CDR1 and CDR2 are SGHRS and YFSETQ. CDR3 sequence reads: CASSTDRAGSEQYF. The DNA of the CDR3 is TGCGCCAGCAGCACGGACAGGGCTGGGAGCGAGCAGTACTTC.

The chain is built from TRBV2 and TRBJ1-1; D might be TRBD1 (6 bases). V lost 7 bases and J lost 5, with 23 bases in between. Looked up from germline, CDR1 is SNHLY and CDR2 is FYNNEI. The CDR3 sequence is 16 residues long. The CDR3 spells CASKPFLGALQTEAFF. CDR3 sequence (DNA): TGTGCCAGCAAGCCCTTTCTGGGGGCGCTTCAGACTGAAGCTTTCTTT.

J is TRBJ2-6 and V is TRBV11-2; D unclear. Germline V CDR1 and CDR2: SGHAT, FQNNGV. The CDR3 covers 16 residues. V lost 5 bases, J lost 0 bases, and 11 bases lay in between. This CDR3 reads CASSASAASGANVLTF. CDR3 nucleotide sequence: TGTGCCAGCAGCGCTAGTGCAGCCTCTGGGGCCAACGTCCTGACTTTC.

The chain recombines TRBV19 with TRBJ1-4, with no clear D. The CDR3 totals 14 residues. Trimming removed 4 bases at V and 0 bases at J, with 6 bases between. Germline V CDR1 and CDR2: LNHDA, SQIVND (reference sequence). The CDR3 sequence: CASSTVATNEKLFF. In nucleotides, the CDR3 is TGTGCCAGTAGTACTGTAGCAACTAATGAAAAACTGTTTTTT.

CDR3 coding DNA: TGTGCCACCACAAGCGCTCAAGTTAATTCACCCCTCCACTTT. Amino acids: CATTSAQVNSPLHF. The V and J genes are TRBV15 and TRBJ1-6; D is uncertain. Germline values: CDR1 LNHNV, CDR2 YYDKDF (reference sequence). CDR3 length equals 14 residues. V was trimmed by 7 bases and J by 6 bases, leaving 13 bases between them. The full variable domain, its missing parts supplied by reference TRBV15 and TRBJ1-6, is DAMVIQNPRYQVTQFGKPVTLSCSQTLNHNVMYWYQQKSSQAPKLLFHYYDKDFNNEADTPDNFQSRRPNTSFCFLDIRSPGLGDTAMYLCATTSAQVNSPLHFGNGTRLTVT.

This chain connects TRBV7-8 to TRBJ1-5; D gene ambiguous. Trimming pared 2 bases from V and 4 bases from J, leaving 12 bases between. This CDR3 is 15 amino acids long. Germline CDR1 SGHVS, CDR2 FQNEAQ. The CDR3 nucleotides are TGTGCCAGCAGCTTACTGGCGGGAGCGAATCAGCCCCAGCATTTT. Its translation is CASSLLAGANQPQHF.

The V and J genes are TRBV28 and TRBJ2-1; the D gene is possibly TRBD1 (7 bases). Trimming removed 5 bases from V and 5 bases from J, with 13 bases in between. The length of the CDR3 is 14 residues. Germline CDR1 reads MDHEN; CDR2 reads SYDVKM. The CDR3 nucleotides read TGTGCCAGCAGTCGCAGGGGGGCCAACAATGAGCAGTTCTTC. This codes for CASSRRGANNEQFF.

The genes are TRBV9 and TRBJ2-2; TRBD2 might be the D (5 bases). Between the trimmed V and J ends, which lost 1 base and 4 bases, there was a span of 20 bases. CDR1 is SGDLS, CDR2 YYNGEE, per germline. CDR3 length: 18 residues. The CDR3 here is CASSVSGLAVSGTGELFF. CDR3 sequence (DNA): TGTGCCAGCAGCGTAAGCGGACTGGCAGTGAGTGGCACCGGGGAGCTGTTTTTT. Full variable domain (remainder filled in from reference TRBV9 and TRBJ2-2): DSGVTQTPKHLITATGQRVTLRCSPRSGDLSVYWYQQSLDQGLQFLIQYYNGEERAKGNILERFSAQQFPDLHSELNLSSLELGDSALYFCASSVSGLAVSGTGELFFGEGSRLTVL.

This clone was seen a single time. The DNA of the CDR3 is TGCGCCAGCGGACAGGGGGATAAAAACATTCAGTACTTC. As protein: CASGQGDKNIQYF. This chain links TRBV5-1 with TRBJ2-4; 10 nucleotides align to TRBD1. The CDR3 contains 13 residues. Germline CDR1 reads SGHRS; CDR2 reads YFSETQ. V lost 7 bases, J lost 4 bases, and 2 bases stayed unmatched. Based on the CDR3 plus reference TRBV5-1 and TRBJ2-4, the full variable domain is KAGVTQTPRYLIKTRGQQVTLSCSPISGHRSVSWYQQTPGQGLQFLFEYFSETQRNKGNFPGRFSGRQFSNSRSEMNVSTLELGDSALYLCASGQGDKNIQYFGAGTRLSVL.

The CDR3 protein is CASSLGLATDEQYF. The CDR3 DNA follows: TGTGCCAGCAGCTTAGGGCTAGCGACCGACGAGCAGTACTTC. The rearrangement joins TRBV11-3 to TRBJ2-7, with D maybe TRBD2 (6 bases). The V gene lost 1 base and the J gene lost 5 bases, with 12 bases spanning the gap. This CDR3 is 14 amino acids long. The V gene's germline CDR1 is SGHNT and CDR2 YENEEA.

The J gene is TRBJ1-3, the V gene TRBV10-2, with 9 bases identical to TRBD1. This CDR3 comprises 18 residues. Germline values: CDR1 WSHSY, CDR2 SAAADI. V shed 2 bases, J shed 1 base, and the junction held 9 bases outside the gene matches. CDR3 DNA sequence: TGCGCCAGCAGTGAGGGGGGACAGGGAAGTTTATCTGGAAACACCATATATTTT. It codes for CASSEGGQGSLSGNTIYF.

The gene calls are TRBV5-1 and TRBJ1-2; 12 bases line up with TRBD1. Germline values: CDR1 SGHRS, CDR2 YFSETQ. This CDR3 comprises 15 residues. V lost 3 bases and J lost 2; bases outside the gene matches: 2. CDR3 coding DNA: TGCGCCAGCAGCTGGGGGACAGGGGGCAACTATGGCTACACCTTC. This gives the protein CASSWGTGGNYGYTF.

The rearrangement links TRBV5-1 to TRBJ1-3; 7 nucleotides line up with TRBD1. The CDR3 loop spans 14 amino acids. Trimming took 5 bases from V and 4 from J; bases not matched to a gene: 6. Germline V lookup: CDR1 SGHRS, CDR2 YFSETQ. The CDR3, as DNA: TGCGCCAGCAGGAGACAGGGATCCGGAAACACCATATATTTT. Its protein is CASRRQGSGNTIYF.

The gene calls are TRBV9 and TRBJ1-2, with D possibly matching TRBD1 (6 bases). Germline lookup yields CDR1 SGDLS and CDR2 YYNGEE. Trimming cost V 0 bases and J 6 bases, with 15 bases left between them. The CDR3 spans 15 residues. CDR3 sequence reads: CASSVAGGRGDGYTF. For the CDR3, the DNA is TGTGCCAGCAGCGTAGCCGGGGGGCGCGGAGATGGCTACACCTTC.

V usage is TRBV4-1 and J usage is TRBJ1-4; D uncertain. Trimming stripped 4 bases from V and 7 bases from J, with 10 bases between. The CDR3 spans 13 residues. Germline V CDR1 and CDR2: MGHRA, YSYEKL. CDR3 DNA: TGCGCCAGCAGCCGTTCCCCAATTGAAAAACTGTTTTTT. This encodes CASSRSPIEKLFF.

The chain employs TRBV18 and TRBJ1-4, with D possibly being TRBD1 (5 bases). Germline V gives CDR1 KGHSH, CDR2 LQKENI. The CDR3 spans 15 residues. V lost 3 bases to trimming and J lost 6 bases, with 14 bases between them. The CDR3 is CASSPFTGEDEKLFF. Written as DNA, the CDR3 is TGTGCCAGCTCACCCTTTACAGGCGAGGATGAAAAACTGTTTTTT.

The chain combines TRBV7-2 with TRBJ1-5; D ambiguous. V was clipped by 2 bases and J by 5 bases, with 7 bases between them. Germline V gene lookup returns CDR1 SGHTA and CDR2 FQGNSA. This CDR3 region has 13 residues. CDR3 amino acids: CASSLMRDQPQHF. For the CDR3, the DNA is TGTGCCAGCAGCTTAATGCGGGATCAGCCCCAGCATTTT.

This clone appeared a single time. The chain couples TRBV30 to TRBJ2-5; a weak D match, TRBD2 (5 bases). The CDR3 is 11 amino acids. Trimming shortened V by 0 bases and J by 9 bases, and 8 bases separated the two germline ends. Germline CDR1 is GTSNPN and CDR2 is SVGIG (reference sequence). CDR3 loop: CAWSVGKSQYF. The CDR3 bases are TGTGCCTGGAGTGTCGGGAAGTCCCAGTACTTC.

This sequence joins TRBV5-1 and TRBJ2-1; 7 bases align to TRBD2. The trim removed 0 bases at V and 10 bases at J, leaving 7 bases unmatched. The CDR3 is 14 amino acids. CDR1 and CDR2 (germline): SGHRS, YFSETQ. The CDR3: CASSLAGGSEEQFF. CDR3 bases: TGCGCCAGCAGCTTGGCCGGGGGGAGTGAAGAGCAGTTCTTC.

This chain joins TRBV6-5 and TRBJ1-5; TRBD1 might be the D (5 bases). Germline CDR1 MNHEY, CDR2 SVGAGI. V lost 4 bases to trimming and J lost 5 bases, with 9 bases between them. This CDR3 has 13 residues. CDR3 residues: CASSWTYYQPQHF. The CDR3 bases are TGTGCCAGCAGTTGGACATATTATCAGCCCCAGCATTTT.

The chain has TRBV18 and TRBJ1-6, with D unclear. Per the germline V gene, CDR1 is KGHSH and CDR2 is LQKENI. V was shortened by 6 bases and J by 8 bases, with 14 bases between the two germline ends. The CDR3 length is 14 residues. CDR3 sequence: CASSPSRVDSPLHF. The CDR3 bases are TGTGCCAGCTCGCCTTCTCGGGTGGATTCACCCCTCCACTTT.